One sample yielded the 26 T cell receptor beta chains listed below, sequenced in a study of cytomegalovirus exposure and HLA in healthy donors. Repertoires were generated with immunoSEQ multiplex PCR, while TCRdb's copy carries only in-frame clones and drops some. The sample consists of 100,000 or so clones, around 86% of them appearing once. The sequencing sample was made of PBMCs. These receptors were obtained from a woman aged 18 to 35 in good health and CMV-seropositive.

The J gene is TRBJ2-2, the V gene TRBV28, with 8 positions matching TRBD2. The CDR3 has 14 residues. From germline, CDR1 is MDHEN and CDR2 SYDVKM. Unmatched junction bases numbered 9, after V lost 8 bases and J lost 7 bases. In DNA form, the CDR3 reads TGTGCCAGCTTGTTCGGGGGGGTCGGCGGGGAGCTGTTTTTT. Translated, it gives CASLFGGVGGELFF.

The CDR3 DNA is TGTGCCAGTAGTAGACGGGACTTCAATTCACCCCTCCACTTT. Its protein is CASSRRDFNSPLHF. The chain links TRBV19 to TRBJ1-6; D possibly corresponds to TRBD1 (5 bases). Germline CDR1 is LNHDA and CDR2 is SQIVND (reference sequence). Trimming took 4 bases from V and 7 from J, leaving 11 bases between them. CDR3 length: 14 amino acids.

This chain's CDR3 is CASSYRRGITEAFF. The DNA of the CDR3 is TGTGCCAGCAGTTATCGACGAGGAATCACTGAAGCTTTCTTT. The gene calls are TRBV6-5 and TRBJ1-1; unclear D gene. CDR3 length: 14 amino acids. Per germline, CDR1 MNHEY and CDR2 SVGAGI. Trimming left V 3 bases short and J 4 bases short, with 12 bases between.

The chain links TRBV19 to TRBJ1-5; 9 bases line up with TRBD1. Per the germline V gene, CDR1 is LNHDA and CDR2 is SQIVND (reference sequence). The junction had 5 bases not matched to a gene; V was cut back by 0 bases and J by 5 bases. CDR3 length: 16 amino acids. The CDR3 DNA reads TGTGCCAGTAGTATAGACCCGGGACAGGGTCATCAGCCCCAGCATTTT. Its protein is CASSIDPGQGHQPQHF.

The rearrangement links TRBV2 to TRBJ1-5; a possible D gene is TRBD1 (5 bases). The V gene lost 11 bases and the J gene lost 3 bases, with 17 bases spanning the gap. There are 14 residues in the CDR3. In germline, CDR1 is SNHLY, CDR2 FYNNEI. Written as DNA, the CDR3 is TGTGCCGGTAAAGGGGCAGGGCTCAATCAGCCCCAGCATTTT. Translated, it gives CAGKGAGLNQPQHF.

This chain joins TRBV28 and TRBJ2-4; 7 bases line up with TRBD1. CDR1 and CDR2 from the germline V gene are MDHEN and SYDVKM. The CDR3 spans 18 residues. V lost 5 bases, J lost 2 bases, and 15 bases stayed unmatched. The CDR3 sequence: CASSQTGTAKSTKNIQYF. The CDR3 DNA sequence: TGTGCCAGCAGTCAGACCGGGACAGCAAAAAGCACCAAAAACATTCAGTACTTC. Full variable domain (missing parts from reference TRBV28 and TRBJ2-4): DVKVTQSSRYLVKRTGEKVFLECVQDMDHENMFWYRQDPGLGLRLIYFSYDVKMKEKGDIPEGYSVSREKKERFSLILESASTNQTSMYLCASSQTGTAKSTKNIQYFGAGTRLSVL.

The chain carries TRBV25-1 and TRBJ2-5, with 10 bases fitting TRBD1. Per the germline V gene, CDR1 is MGHDK and CDR2 is SYGVNS. Trimming cost V 1 base and J 2 bases; bases outside gene matches: 7. The CDR3 has 17 residues. CDR3 DNA: TGTGCCAGCAGTGAATTGGAACGGGACAGGGGTCAAGAGACCCAGTACTTC. Amino acid sequence: CASSELERDRGQETQYF.

The chain links TRBV27 to TRBJ2-2, with D possibly TRBD1 on 5 matching bases. CDR3 length equals 17 residues. Per the germline V gene, CDR1 is MNHEY and CDR2 is SMNVEV (reference sequence). V was pared by 5 bases and J by 0 bases, with 16 bases between. DNA for the CDR3: TGTGCCAGCAGTGGGTCCGACAGTTACTCGAACACCGGGGAGCTGTTTTTT. As protein: CASSGSDSYSNTGELFF.

The gene calls are TRBV19 and TRBJ2-7; 9 bases are a match to TRBD2. The length of the CDR3 is 14 residues. CDR1 is LNHDA, CDR2 SQIVND, per germline (reference sequence). Trimming took 5 bases from V and 0 from J; bases not matched to a gene: 2. CDR3 residues: CASSLSGGSYEQYF. DNA for the CDR3: TGTGCCAGTAGTCTTAGCGGGGGCTCCTACGAGCAGTACTTC.

The chain uses TRBV18 and TRBJ1-2; TRBD1 aligns across 7 bases. The CDR3 covers 15 residues. V trimming: 3 bases; J trimming: 2 bases; junction bases outside the gene matches: 6. Per germline, CDR1 KGHSH and CDR2 LQKENI. CDR3 residues: CASSPVTGANYGYTF. CDR3 coding DNA: TGTGCCAGCTCACCCGTTACAGGGGCCAACTATGGCTACACCTTC. Variable domain in full (rest from reference TRBV18 and TRBJ1-2): NAGVMQNPRHLVRRRGQEARLRCSPMKGHSHVYWYRQLPEEGLKFMVYLQKENIIDESGMPKERFSAEFPKEGPSILRIQQVVRGDSAAYFCASSPVTGANYGYTFGSGTRLTVV.

V usage is TRBV7-2 and J usage is TRBJ2-7, with 13 bases aligning to TRBD2. The CDR3 contains 16 residues. Germline V gene sequence: CDR1 SGHTA, CDR2 FQGNSA. The trim removed 5 bases at V and 0 bases at J, leaving 4 bases unmatched. In DNA form, the CDR3 reads TGTGCCAGCAGCCCCGGACTAGCGGGAGCCTCCTACGAGCAGTACTTC. Its protein is CASSPGLAGASYEQYF.

The chain employs TRBV6-5 and TRBJ2-1; 7 nucleotides align to TRBD1. This CDR3 has 15 amino acids. Germline CDR1 is MNHEY and CDR2 is SVGAGI. V trimming: 4 bases; J trimming: 9 bases; junction bases outside the gene matches: 12. CDR3 DNA: TGTGCCAGCAGTTCGAGGGGCGTACAGGGGACTGAGCAGTTCTTC. Protein sequence: CASSSRGVQGTEQFF.

The V call is TRBV2, the J call TRBJ2-2, with TRBD1 identical over 8 bases. There are 15 residues in the CDR3. J lost 4 bases, V lost 7 bases, and 8 bases had no gene match. CDR1 SNHLY and CDR2 FYNNEI come from the germline V gene. The DNA of the CDR3 is TGTGCCAGCACCCACAGGGGGATCGGCACCGGGGAGCTGTTTTTT. As protein: CASTHRGIGTGELFF.

This rearrangement joins TRBV18 to TRBJ1-5; D uncertain. The germline gives CDR1 KGHSH, CDR2 LQKENI. V dropped 4 bases and J dropped 6 bases, with 13 bases sitting between them. The CDR3 sequence is 14 residues long. The CDR3 loop reads CASSLEGGAQPQHF. The CDR3 bases are TGTGCCAGCTCACTGGAGGGAGGCGCTCAGCCCCAGCATTTT.

The CDR3 nucleotides are TGTGCCAGCAGCTTATATCTGGAGCAGTACTTC. It specifies CASSLYLEQYF. The chain joins TRBV7-9 to TRBJ2-7; D is ambiguous. Germline loops: CDR1 SEHNR, CDR2 FQNEAQ (reference sequence). The CDR3 covers 11 residues. The V and J ends lost 2 bases and 7 bases respectively, with 6 bases between them.

In its sample, this clone was seen once. The CDR3 coding sequence is TGTGCTAAAGTCAGTGAGCAGTTCTTC. It specifies CAKVSEQFF. The chain recombines TRBV27 with TRBJ2-1; no clear D. Looked up from germline, CDR1 is MNHEY and CDR2 is SMNVEV (reference sequence). The CDR3 spans 9 residues.

The chain uses TRBV19 and TRBJ2-5, with 8 positions matching TRBD1. Germline loops: CDR1 LNHDA, CDR2 SQIVND (reference sequence). With 4 bases clipped from V and 5 bases from J, the junction kept 9 bases outside the gene matches. The CDR3 extends over 15 amino acids. CDR3 sequence (DNA): TGTGCCAGTAGTAAGGGCAGGGGGCGCGTGGAGACCCAGTACTTC. Its protein is CASSKGRGRVETQYF.

The V call is TRBV7-9, the J call TRBJ1-1, with D unresolved. Trimming shortened V by 2 bases and J by 0 bases, and 22 bases separated the two germline ends. CDR1 and CDR2 (germline): SEHNR, FQNEAQ (reference sequence). This CDR3 has 19 amino acids. The CDR3 sequence: CASSLSSHPGRALNTEAFF. CDR3 bases: TGTGCCAGCAGCTTAAGTTCCCACCCCGGGAGGGCACTGAACACTGAAGCTTTCTTT.

The chain joins TRBV7-3 to TRBJ2-3; no clear D gene. The CDR3 length is 13 residues. CDR1 is SGHTA, CDR2 FQGTGA, per germline. The ends were cut back, 3 bases at V and 0 bases at J, with 4 bases in the middle. The CDR3 is CASSFSSTDTQYF. The DNA of the CDR3 is TGTGCCAGCAGCTTCTCTAGCACAGATACGCAGTATTTT.

The V and J genes are TRBV6-6 and TRBJ1-1, with D unresolved. The CDR3 contains 12 residues. The germline V and J ends were trimmed by 5 bases and 11 bases, with 15 bases remaining between them. From germline, CDR1 is MNHNY and CDR2 SVGAGI (reference sequence). CDR3 loop: CASSPVQSGAFF. CDR3 bases: TGTGCCAGCAGTCCGGTCCAATCCGGGGCTTTCTTT.

The chain recombines TRBV10-1 with TRBJ1-2; D call uncertain. The length of the CDR3 is 11 residues. Trimming removed 7 bases from V and 1 base from J, with 4 bases in between. Germline V gene data show CDR1 as WNHNN and CDR2 as SYGVQD (reference sequence). CDR3 coding DNA: TGCGCCAGCAACGGTAACTATGGCTACACCTTC. This codes for CASNGNYGYTF.

The chain is built from TRBV7-9 and TRBJ2-1; 10 bases align to TRBD2. Germline V gene data show CDR1 as SEHNR and CDR2 as FQNEAQ (reference sequence). V dropped 8 bases and J dropped 5; count of bases not matched to a gene: 6. This CDR3 comprises 14 residues. CDR3 loop: CASRQSGRDNEQFF. As DNA, the CDR3 is TGTGCCAGCCGCCAGAGCGGGAGGGACAATGAGCAGTTCTTC.

The V and J genes are TRBV20-1 and TRBJ2-2; D gene unclear. Germline loops: CDR1 DFQATT, CDR2 SNEGSKA (reference sequence). The germline V and J ends were trimmed by 6 bases and 4 bases, with 6 bases remaining between them. There are 11 residues in the CDR3. The CDR3 DNA reads as TGCAGTGCCGTCGGCACCGGGGAGCTGTTTTTT. Protein product: CSAVGTGELFF.

The rearrangement joins TRBV29-1 to TRBJ2-1; the D gene is possibly TRBD1 (5 bases). Germline-derived CDR1 and CDR2 are SQVTM and ANQGSEA. The CDR3 extends over 13 amino acids. V gave up 3 bases and J gave up 4 bases, with 10 bases separating them. For the CDR3, the DNA is TGCAGCGTTGACAGGACAAATTACAATGAGCAGTTCTTC. Translation gives CSVDRTNYNEQFF.

The chain links TRBV18 to TRBJ2-3; D remains ambiguous. CDR3 size: 16 residues. In germline, CDR1 is KGHSH, CDR2 LQKENI. V shed 2 bases and J shed 0 bases, with 12 bases lying between them. CDR3 sequence (DNA): TGTGCCAGCTCACCAGGGTTTTCAGGAAGCACAGATACGCAGTATTTT. Protein sequence: CASSPGFSGSTDTQYF. Full variable domain (missing parts from reference TRBV18 and TRBJ2-3): NAGVMQNPRHLVRRRGQEARLRCSPMKGHSHVYWYRQLPEEGLKFMVYLQKENIIDESGMPKERFSAEFPKEGPSILRIQQVVRGDSAAYFCASSPGFSGSTDTQYFGPGTRLTVL.

This rearrangement joins TRBV5-1 to TRBJ2-3; unclear D gene. Between the trimmed V and J ends, which lost 4 bases and 0 bases, there was a span of 9 bases. The CDR3 extends over 14 amino acids. Germline V lookup: CDR1 SGHRS, CDR2 YFSETQ. The CDR3 DNA reads TGCGCCAGCAGCCCAACAGCTAGCACAGATACGCAGTATTTT. Protein product: CASSPTASTDTQYF.